These 13 T cell receptor beta chains came from one sample sequenced in a study of a mutant IDH1 vaccine in newly diagnosed glioma (dated by TCRdb to about 2021). Which antigens these TCRs recognize remains unknown. Preparation of the library involved the immunoSEQ multiplex PCR assay. The clones in this table, taken by TCRdb from immuneACCESS, are in-frame only. Not every clone is retained; where verified, under half of the shortfall comes from an unresolved V gene, and the cause of the rest is unknown. This sample lists approximately 24,000 clones; 60% to 80% were detected once. Roughly a tenth of the sample is in the top ten clones. The meaning of the sample's time point label: week 5, during vaccination. Each vaccine dose, consisting of 300 ug of a 20-mer mutant IDH1 peptide in Montanide, was administered subcutaneously with topical imiquimod. The sequenced sample was PBMCs, obtained from a glioma patient whose treatment included an IDH1 peptide vaccine. The receptors were sampled from a man in his forties or fifties with glioma.

This clone has more than one count but fewer than ten. The rearrangement uses TRBV18 and TRBJ2-7; TRBD2 aligns across 7 bases. The CDR3 is made up of 13 amino acids. Germline V gene lookup returns CDR1 KGHSH and CDR2 LQKENI. After removal of 5 bases from V and 3 bases from J, the junction contained 4 bases not matched to a gene. The DNA for the CDR3 is TGTGCCAGCTCAGGGGCTAGCGGCTACGAGCAGTACGTC. Translation: CASSGASGYEQYV.

The chain is built from TRBV29-1 and TRBJ2-3; D is undetermined. The CDR3 runs to 17 residues. Germline CDR1 reads SQVTM; CDR2 reads ANQGSEA. The V end lost 0 bases, the J end lost 3 bases, and 19 bases lay between the germline ends. CDR3 loop: CSVEEGRQASWTDTQYF. CDR3 in DNA: TGCAGCGTTGAAGAAGGTAGGCAGGCCTCATGGACAGATACGCAGTATTTT.

The chain joins TRBV28 to TRBJ1-3; tentatively, D is TRBD1 (5 bases). With 6 bases removed from V and 0 bases from J, the gap between germline ends came to 12 bases. The CDR3 covers 15 residues. CDR1 and CDR2 (germline): MDHEN, SYDVKM. The CDR3 DNA sequence: TGTGCCAGCAGGGGGGACCGGAACTCTGGAAACACCATATATTTT. This gives the protein CASRGDRNSGNTIYF.

This rearrangement joins TRBV2 to TRBJ2-7, with D hard to call. The V gene's germline CDR1 is SNHLY and CDR2 FYNNEI. Trimming removed 6 bases from V and 2 bases from J, with 11 bases in between. This CDR3 contains 13 residues. The CDR3 DNA is TGTGCCAGCAGCAACAGTTTTACCTACGAGCAGTACTTC. This gives the protein CASSNSFTYEQYF. Complete variable domain (other parts from reference TRBV2 and TRBJ2-7): EPEVTQTPSHQVTQMGQEVILRCVPISNHLYFYWYRQILGQKVEFLVSFYNNEISEKSEIFDDQFSVERPDGSNFTLKIRSTKLEDSAMYFCASSNSFTYEQYFGPGTRLTVT.

V usage is TRBV7-8 and J usage is TRBJ1-3; D might be TRBD1 (6 bases). Germline V gives CDR1 SGHVS, CDR2 FQNEAQ. CDR3 length equals 15 residues. Deletions cut 3 bases from V and 3 bases from J, with 12 bases between. CDR3 region: CASSLGQGLGNTIYF. The CDR3 nucleotides read TGTGCCAGCAGCTTGGGGCAGGGGCTTGGAAACACCATATATTTT.

The chain employs TRBV15 and TRBJ2-3; 11 bases agree with TRBD2. The CDR3 has 16 amino acids. Germline CDR1 reads LNHNV; CDR2 reads YYDKDF (reference sequence). The V gene end was trimmed by 8 bases and the J gene end by 2 bases; junction bases not matched to a gene: 9. CDR3 coding DNA: TGTGCCACCGGAGGGACTAGCGGACAAAACACAGATACGCAGTATTTT. Translating gives CATGGTSGQNTDTQYF.

Only one count was recorded for this clone. The V gene is TRBV27, the J gene TRBJ1-3; 7 bases match TRBD1. The CDR3 spans 16 residues. With 6 bases clipped from V and 0 bases from J, the junction kept 8 bases outside the gene matches. The V gene's germline CDR1 is MNHEY and CDR2 SMNVEV (reference sequence). CDR3 in amino acids: CASRSGQAPSGNTIYF. The CDR3 DNA reads TGTGCCAGCAGGTCTGGACAGGCCCCCTCTGGAAACACCATATATTTT.

The chain recombines TRBV2 with TRBJ2-5, with TRBD1 identical over 7 bases. Trimming took 6 bases from V and 5 from J; bases not matched to a gene: 18. The CDR3 covers 17 residues. From germline, CDR1 is SNHLY and CDR2 FYNNEI. The CDR3 DNA sequence: TGTGCCAGCAGAGGGACAGAGACTATAACCACGGGGGAGACCCAGTACTTC. Its protein product is CASRGTETITTGETQYF. The entire variable domain, with the rest obtained from reference TRBV2 and TRBJ2-5, is as follows: EPEVTQTPSHQVTQMGQEVILRCVPISNHLYFYWYRQILGQKVEFLVSFYNNEISEKSEIFDDQFSVERPDGSNFTLKIRSTKLEDSAMYFCASRGTETITTGETQYFGPGTRLLVL.

The chain joins TRBV6-1 to TRBJ2-7; D gene uncertain. Trimming cost V 0 bases and J 0 bases, with 12 bases left between them. Germline values: CDR1 MNHNS, CDR2 SASEGT. The CDR3 consists of 16 residues. In nucleotides, the CDR3 is TGTGCCAGCAGTGAAGCGCTTCCCTCAAGCTCCTACGAGCAGTACTTC. This sequence encodes CASSEALPSSSYEQYF.

This chain joins TRBV19 and TRBJ1-2; D call uncertain. The V end was cut by 6 bases, the J end by 5 bases, with 16 bases between. CDR1 LNHDA and CDR2 SQIVND come from the germline V gene (reference sequence). CDR3 length: 14 residues. CDR3 sequence: CASSPGPRPYGYTF. CDR3 nucleotides: TGTGCCAGTAGCCCCGGGCCGCGGCCGTATGGCTACACCTTC.

This rearrangement joins TRBV28 to TRBJ1-1; 7 positions match TRBD1. The germline V gene encodes CDR1 MDHEN and CDR2 SYDVKM. Trimming cost V 2 bases and J 1 base; bases outside gene matches: 1. The CDR3 spans 14 residues. Here the CDR3 DNA reads TGTGCCAGCAGTTTAGGGACAGCGAACACTGAAGCTTTCTTT. Protein: CASSLGTANTEAFF. The entire variable domain, with the rest obtained from reference TRBV28 and TRBJ1-1, is as follows: DVKVTQSSRYLVKRTGEKVFLECVQDMDHENMFWYRQDPGLGLRLIYFSYDVKMKEKGDIPEGYSVSREKKERFSLILESASTNQTSMYLCASSLGTANTEAFFGQGTRLTVV.

This clone was counted only a few times. The chain couples TRBV30 to TRBJ2-2; D possibly corresponds to TRBD1 (6 bases). Trimming removed 3 bases from V and 8 bases from J, with 13 bases in between. The length of the CDR3 is 13 residues. Germline CDR1 reads GTSNPN; CDR2 reads SVGIG (reference sequence). CDR3: CAWSRLTGGELFF. In nucleotides, the CDR3 is TGTGCCTGGAGCCGTTTGACAGGAGGGGAGCTGTTTTTT. The complete variable domain, with remaining parts taken from reference TRBV30 and TRBJ2-2, reads SQTIHQWPATLVQPVGSPLSLECTVEGTSNPNLYWYRQAAGRGLQLLFYSVGIGQISSEVPQNLSASRPQDRQFILSSKKLLLSDSGFYLCAWSRLTGGELFFGEGSRLTVL.

The gene calls are TRBV12-5 and TRBJ2-7, with TRBD2 matching 8 bases. Germline loops: CDR1 LGHNT, CDR2 FRNRAP. The CDR3 is made up of 17 amino acids. Germline trimming cut 4 bases from V and 6 bases from J; bases unmatched to any gene: 17. CDR3 DNA: TGTGCTAGTGGTTCCCCTGAGGGCTCAGCGGGAGATCGCGAGCAGTACTTC. The encoded protein is CASGSPEGSAGDREQYF.